The 6 T cell receptor beta chains below were found in one sample sequenced in a study of shared clonotypes between healthy human individuals. Method: immunoSEQ multiplex PCR; TCRdb's copy keeps in-frame clones and lacks some. The repertoire holds over 850,000 clones, approximately 80% seen once, with 0.6% to 0.75% in the top ten. The sample taken for sequencing was memory CD4+ T cells from PBMCs. Subset given: CD45RA-negative fraction. Every receptor here comes from a man aged 18 to 35 in good health. Some clones in this sample may be carry-over from other donors' samples.

This chain uses TRBV28 with TRBJ2-1; 11 bases map to TRBD2. The CDR3 is made up of 16 amino acids. Trimming at V came to 4 bases and at J to 2 bases, leaving 4 bases not matched to a gene. Germline values: CDR1 MDHEN, CDR2 SYDVKM. The chain's CDR3 is CASSSVLAGAYNEQFF. The DNA for the CDR3 is TGTGCCAGCAGTTCCGTACTAGCGGGAGCCTACAATGAGCAGTTCTTC.

The chain uses TRBV28 and TRBJ1-4, with D possibly TRBD1 on 6 matching bases. The CDR3 is 15 residues long. The V end lost 5 bases, the J end lost 3 bases, and 13 bases lay between the germline ends. CDR1 is MDHEN, CDR2 SYDVKM, per germline. The CDR3 nucleotides read TGTGCCAGCAGTACCACAGGGACCGCTAATGAAAAACTGTTTTTT. This codes for CASSTTGTANEKLFF. Looking up the rest from reference TRBV28 and TRBJ1-4 gives the full variable domain: DVKVTQSSRYLVKRTGEKVFLECVQDMDHENMFWYRQDPGLGLRLIYFSYDVKMKEKGDIPEGYSVSREKKERFSLILESASTNQTSMYLCASSTTGTANEKLFFGSGTQLSVL.

The chain is built from TRBV5-4 and TRBJ2-3; TRBD1 aligns across 9 bases. CDR3 length: 16 amino acids. Trimming cost V 1 base and J 0 bases; bases outside gene matches: 3. Germline-derived CDR1 and CDR2 are SGHNT and YYREEE (reference sequence). CDR3 residues: CASSLKQGASTDTQYF. CDR3 sequence (DNA): TGTGCCAGCAGCTTGAAACAGGGGGCCAGCACAGATACGCAGTATTTT.

As concerns this clone: Other DNA sequences in the same sample also yield this CDR3. The chain employs TRBV18 and TRBJ2-1; TRBD1 matches 9 bases. The ends lost 3 bases at V and 1 base at J; junction bases unmatched: 1. Germline CDR1 is KGHSH and CDR2 is LQKENI. This CDR3 has 15 amino acids. In DNA form, the CDR3 reads TGTGCCAGCTCACCCGGGACAGGGTCCTACAATGAGCAGTTCTTC. Encoded protein: CASSPGTGSYNEQFF.

This chain joins TRBV5-1 and TRBJ2-2; 10 bases fit TRBD2. The CDR3 has 16 amino acids. J was trimmed by 2 bases and V by 1 base; bases with no gene match: 2. Per germline, CDR1 SGHRS and CDR2 YFSETQ. In DNA, the CDR3 is TGCGCCAGCAGCTTGACTAGCGGGATTAACACCGGGGAGCTGTTTTTT. Residues: CASSLTSGINTGELFF.

Details on this clone: This may be a read error, as it is one base from a much larger clone. In this CDR3 the conserved last residue, phenylalanine or tryptophan, is missing, so a read error is likely. The rearrangement joins TRBV6-1 to TRBJ1-1; D gene ambiguous. The CDR3 loop spans 14 amino acids. CDR1 is MNHNS, CDR2 SASEGT, per germline. Between the trimmed V and J ends, which lost 6 bases and 2 bases, there was a span of 13 bases. Here the CDR3 reads CASREVTLNTEAFS. CDR3 bases: TGTGCCAGCAGAGAGGTAACTCTAAACACTGAAGCTTTCTCT.